The 7 T cell receptor beta chains in this list originate from one sample, sequenced in a study of cytomegalovirus exposure and HLA in healthy donors. The PCR ran on 60 Vbeta and 13 Jbeta primers. Here immunoSEQ multiplex PCR was the method, and the copy in TCRdb shows in-frame clones only, minus some. The table includes under 150,000 clones, 55% to 65% detected once. Material: PBMCs. These receptors all stem from a man aged 40-55 years in good health and CMV-seropositive.

The chain is built from TRBV6-5 and TRBJ2-2, with 9 bases fitting TRBD1. Per the germline V gene, CDR1 is MNHEY and CDR2 is SVGAGI. After removal of 2 bases from V and 6 bases from J, the junction contained 1 base not matched to a gene. The CDR3 consists of 14 residues. CDR3 bases: TGTGCCAGCAGTTACAACAGGGGGCCCGGGGAGCTGTTTTTT. Its translation is CASSYNRGPGELFF.

This clone was seen once. One end of the junction is discordant with germline, which a read error may explain. The chain links TRBV9 to TRBJ2-7; D call uncertain. This CDR3 has 13 residues. From germline, CDR1 is SGDLS and CDR2 YYNGEE. This chain's CDR3 is CASSGPHPSPLFF. In nucleotides, the CDR3 is TGTGCCAGCAGCGGACCCCATCCTAGTCCCCTCTTCTTC.

The CDR3 reads CSVEGARGYTF. Written as DNA, the CDR3 is TGCAGCGTTGAGGGAGCTAGGGGCTACACCTTC. The rearrangement links TRBV29-1 to TRBJ1-2; D unresolved. There are 11 residues in the CDR3. The V gene lost 3 bases and the J gene lost 8 bases, with 10 bases spanning the gap. Germline CDR1 is SQVTM and CDR2 is ANQGSEA.

The genes are TRBV4-3 and TRBJ2-7, with 8 bases aligning to TRBD2. The germline V gene encodes CDR1 LGHNA and CDR2 YSLEER. The ends lost 0 bases at V and 1 base at J; junction bases unmatched: 8. The CDR3 is 17 amino acids. The CDR3 sequence is CASSQEIDLAGSYEQYF. In DNA, the CDR3 is TGCGCCAGCAGCCAAGAAATTGACTTAGCGGGATCCTACGAGCAGTACTTC.

The V call is TRBV7-9, the J call TRBJ2-2, with 7 bases that match TRBD2. J was trimmed by 7 bases and V by 3 bases; bases with no gene match: 8. Germline CDR1 is SEHNR and CDR2 is FQNEAQ (reference sequence). The CDR3 spans 15 residues. This chain's CDR3 is CASSFPLRGYGELFF. The CDR3 region has the DNA TGTGCCAGCAGCTTTCCGCTGCGGGGGTACGGGGAGCTGTTTTTT.

The chain recombines TRBV11-2 with TRBJ2-7; weak D call: TRBD2 (5 bases). V was clipped by 1 base and J by 0 bases, with 7 bases between them. Looked up from germline, CDR1 is SGHAT and CDR2 is FQNNGV. The length of the CDR3 is 14 residues. The chain's CDR3 is CASSLGGSSYEQYF. CDR3 bases: TGTGCCAGCAGCTTAGGAGGGTCCTCCTACGAGCAGTACTTC.

This clone was detected once. The chain has TRBV6-5 and TRBJ1-1, with 7 nucleotides matching TRBD1. V shed 6 bases, J shed 1 base, and the junction held 8 bases outside the gene matches. This CDR3 is 15 amino acids long. Germline V lookup: CDR1 MNHEY, CDR2 SVGAGI. The CDR3 bases are TGTGCCAGCAGGCCATTAACAGGGGCGAACACTGAAGCTTTCTTT. Translating it yields CASRPLTGANTEAFF.